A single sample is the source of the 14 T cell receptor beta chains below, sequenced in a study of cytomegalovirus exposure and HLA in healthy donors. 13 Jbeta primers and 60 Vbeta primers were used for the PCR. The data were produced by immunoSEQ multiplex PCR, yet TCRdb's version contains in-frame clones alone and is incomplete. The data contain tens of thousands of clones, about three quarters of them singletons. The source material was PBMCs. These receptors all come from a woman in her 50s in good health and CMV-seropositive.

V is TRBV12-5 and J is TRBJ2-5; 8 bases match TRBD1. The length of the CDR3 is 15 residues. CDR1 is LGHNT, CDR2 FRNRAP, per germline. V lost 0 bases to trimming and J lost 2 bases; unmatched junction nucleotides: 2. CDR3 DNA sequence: TGTGCTAGTGGTTTGGTTTGGACAGGGCAAGAGACCCAGTACTTC. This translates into CASGLVWTGQETQYF.

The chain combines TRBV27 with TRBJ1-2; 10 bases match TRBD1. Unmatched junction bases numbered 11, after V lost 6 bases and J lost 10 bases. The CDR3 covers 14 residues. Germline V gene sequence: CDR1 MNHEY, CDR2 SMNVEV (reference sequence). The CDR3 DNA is TGTGCCAGCAGACGAGGGGGGACAGGGGCCGACTACACCTTC. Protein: CASRRGGTGADYTF.

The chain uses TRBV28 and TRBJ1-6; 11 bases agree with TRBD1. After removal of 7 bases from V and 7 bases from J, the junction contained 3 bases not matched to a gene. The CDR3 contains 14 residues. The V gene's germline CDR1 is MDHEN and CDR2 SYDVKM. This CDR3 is CASNGQGANSPLHF. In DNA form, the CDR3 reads TGTGCCAGCAATGGACAGGGGGCGAATTCACCCCTCCACTTT. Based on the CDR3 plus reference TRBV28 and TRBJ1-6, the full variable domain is DVKVTQSSRYLVKRTGEKVFLECVQDMDHENMFWYRQDPGLGLRLIYFSYDVKMKEKGDIPEGYSVSREKKERFSLILESASTNQTSMYLCASNGQGANSPLHFGNGTRLTVT.

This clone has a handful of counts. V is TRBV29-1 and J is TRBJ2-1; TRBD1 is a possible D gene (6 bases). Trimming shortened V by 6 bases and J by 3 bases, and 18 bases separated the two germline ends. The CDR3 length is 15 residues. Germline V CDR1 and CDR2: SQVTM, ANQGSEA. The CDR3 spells CSVDQQGRGYNEQFF. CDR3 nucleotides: TGCAGCGTCGACCAACAGGGAAGGGGCTACAATGAGCAGTTCTTC.

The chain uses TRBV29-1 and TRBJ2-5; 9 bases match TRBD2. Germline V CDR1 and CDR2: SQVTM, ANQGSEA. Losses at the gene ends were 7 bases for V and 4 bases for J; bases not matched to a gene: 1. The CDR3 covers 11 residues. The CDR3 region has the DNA TGCAGCGGCGGGAGGGTAGAGACCCAGTACTTC. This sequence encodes CSGGRVETQYF.

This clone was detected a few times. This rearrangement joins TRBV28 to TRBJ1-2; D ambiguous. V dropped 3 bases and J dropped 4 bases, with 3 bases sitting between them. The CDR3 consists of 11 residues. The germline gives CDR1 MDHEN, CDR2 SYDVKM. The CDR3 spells CASSFVYGYTF. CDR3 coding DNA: TGTGCCAGCAGTTTCGTCTATGGCTACACCTTC.

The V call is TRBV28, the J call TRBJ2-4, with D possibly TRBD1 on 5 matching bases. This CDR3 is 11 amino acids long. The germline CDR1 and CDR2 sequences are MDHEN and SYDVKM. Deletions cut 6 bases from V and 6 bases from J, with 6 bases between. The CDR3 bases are TGTGCCAGCAGGCAGGGAAACATTCAGTACTTC. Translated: CASRQGNIQYF.

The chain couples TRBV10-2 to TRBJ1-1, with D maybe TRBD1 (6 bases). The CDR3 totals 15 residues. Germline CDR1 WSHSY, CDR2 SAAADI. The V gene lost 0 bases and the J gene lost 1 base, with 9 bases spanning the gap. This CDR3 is CASSESDRTNTEAFF. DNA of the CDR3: TGCGCCAGCAGTGAGTCAGACAGGACGAACACTGAAGCTTTCTTT.

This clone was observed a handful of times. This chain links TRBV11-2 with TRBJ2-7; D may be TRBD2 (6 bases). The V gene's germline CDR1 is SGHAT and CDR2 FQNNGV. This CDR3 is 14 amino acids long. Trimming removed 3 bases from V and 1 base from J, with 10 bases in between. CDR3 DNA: TGTGCCAGCAGCTTGTCAGGGAGGTCCTACGAGCAGTACTTC. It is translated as CASSLSGRSYEQYF.

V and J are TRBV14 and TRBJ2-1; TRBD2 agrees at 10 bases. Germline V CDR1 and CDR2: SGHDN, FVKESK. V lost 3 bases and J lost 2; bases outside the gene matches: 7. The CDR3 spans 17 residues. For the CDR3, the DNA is TGTGCCAGCAGCCAGGGGATACTAGCGGGACCCTACAATGAGCAGTTCTTC. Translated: CASSQGILAGPYNEQFF.

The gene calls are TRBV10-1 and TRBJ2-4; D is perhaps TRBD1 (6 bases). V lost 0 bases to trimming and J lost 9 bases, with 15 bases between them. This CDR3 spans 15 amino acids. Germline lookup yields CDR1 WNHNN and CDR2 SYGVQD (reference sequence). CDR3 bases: TGCGCCAGCAGTGAGTCCTCTGGAAGGGGGAGCATTCAGTACTTC. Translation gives CASSESSGRGSIQYF.

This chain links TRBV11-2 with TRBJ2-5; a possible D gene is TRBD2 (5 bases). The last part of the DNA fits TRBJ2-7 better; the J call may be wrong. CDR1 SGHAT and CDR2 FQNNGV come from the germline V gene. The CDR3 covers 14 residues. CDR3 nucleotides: TGTGCCAGCAGCTCCTTCGGAGGACGCTACGAGCAGTACTTC. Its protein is CASSSFGGRYEQYF.

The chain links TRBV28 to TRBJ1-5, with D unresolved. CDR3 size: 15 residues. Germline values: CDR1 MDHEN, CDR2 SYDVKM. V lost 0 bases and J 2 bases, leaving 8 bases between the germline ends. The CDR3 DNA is TGTGCCAGCAGTTTATGGCAGTCCCGCAATCAGCCCCAGCATTTT. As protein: CASSLWQSRNQPQHF.

The CDR3 nucleotides read TGTGCCAGCAGCTTAAATGTGGCAGGTTCGACGAACACTGAAGCTTTCTTT. Translation gives CASSLNVAGSTNTEAFF. The chain recombines TRBV7-6 with TRBJ1-1; D gene uncertain. Trimming stripped 2 bases from V and 1 base from J, with 17 bases between. This CDR3 region has 17 residues. Germline CDR1 and CDR2: SGHVS and FNYEAQ.